This T cell receptor (beta chain) was recovered during a study of technical replicates of blood from a few donors. The table came from immunoSEQ multiplex PCR; TCRdb's copy has only in-frame clones and leaves some out. This table has roughly 76,000 clones, approximately 83% appearing once. The germline V gene encodes CDR1 LNHNV and CDR2 YYDKDF (reference sequence). This CDR3 has 16 residues. V lost 5 bases and J lost 12; bases outside the gene matches: 18. The source of this sequence is a human donor in good health. Some clones in this sample may be carry-over from other donors' samples. The genes are TRBV15 and TRBJ2-1; 8 nucleotides agree with TRBD1. Material: PBMCs. The CDR3 here is CATSDGYARGDRGQFF. The CDR3 DNA is TGTGCCACCAGCGACGGTTACGCGCGTGGAGACAGGGGGCAGTTCTTC.